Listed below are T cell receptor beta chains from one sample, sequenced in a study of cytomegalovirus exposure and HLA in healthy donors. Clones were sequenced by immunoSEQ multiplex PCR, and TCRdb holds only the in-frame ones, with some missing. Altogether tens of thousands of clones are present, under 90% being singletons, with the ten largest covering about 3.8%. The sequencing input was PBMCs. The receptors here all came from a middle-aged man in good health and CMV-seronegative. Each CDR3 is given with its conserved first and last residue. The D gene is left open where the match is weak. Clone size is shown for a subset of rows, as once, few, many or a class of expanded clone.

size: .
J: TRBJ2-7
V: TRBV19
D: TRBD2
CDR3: CASSIVSGITYEQYF
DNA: TGTGCCAGTAGTATTGTTAGCGGGATTACCTACGAGCAGTACTTC

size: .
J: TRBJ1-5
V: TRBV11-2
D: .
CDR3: CASSLDNNQPQHF
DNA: TGTGCCAGCAGCTTAGATAACAATCAGCCCCAGCATTTT

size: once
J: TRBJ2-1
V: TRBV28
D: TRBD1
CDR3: CASSEYRGRGEQFF
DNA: TGTGCCAGCAGTGAATACAGGGGGCGTGGGGAGCAGTTCTTC

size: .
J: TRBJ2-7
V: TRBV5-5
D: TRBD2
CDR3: CASATSVSYEQYF
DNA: TGTGCCAGCGCGACTAGCGTCTCCTACGAGCAGTACTTC

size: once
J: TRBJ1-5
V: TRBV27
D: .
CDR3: CASSFGRGRNQPQHF
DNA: TGTGCCAGCAGTTTTGGCAGGGGACGCAATCAGCCCCAGCATTTT

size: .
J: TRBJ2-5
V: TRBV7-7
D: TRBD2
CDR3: CASSLAGLAGGPLQETQYF
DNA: TGTGCTAGCAGCTTAGCCGGACTAGCGGGAGGGCCCCTCCAAGAGACCCAGTACTTC

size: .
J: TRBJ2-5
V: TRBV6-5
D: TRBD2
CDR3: CASSGLDEETQYF
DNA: TGTGCCAGCAGTGGACTAGATGAAGAGACCCAGTACTTC

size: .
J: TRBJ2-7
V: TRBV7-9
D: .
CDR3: CASSLTGEQYF
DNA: TGTGCCAGCAGCTTAACAGGGGAGCAGTACTTC

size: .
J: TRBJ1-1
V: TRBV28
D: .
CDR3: CASSFVGGDTEAFF
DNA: TGTGCCAGCAGTTTTGTTGGGGGCGACACTGAAGCTTTCTTT

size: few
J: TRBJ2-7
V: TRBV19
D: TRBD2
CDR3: CASSLASGSWYEQYF
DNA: TGTGCCAGTAGCCTGGCGAGCGGGAGTTGGTACGAGCAGTACTTC

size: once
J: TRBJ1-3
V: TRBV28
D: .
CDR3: CASSLSRPQGKAFGNTIYF
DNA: TGTGCCAGCAGTTTATCCCGCCCACAGGGTAAAGCCTTCGGAAACACCATATATTTT

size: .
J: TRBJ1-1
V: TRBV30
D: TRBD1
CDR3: CAWSSLRGQGILGTEAFF
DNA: TGTGCCTGGAGTTCCCTACGCGGACAGGGGATTTTGGGCACTGAAGCTTTCTTT

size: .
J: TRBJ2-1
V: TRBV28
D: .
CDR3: CASSWGLASSYNEQFF
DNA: TGTGCCAGCAGTTGGGGACTTGCCAGCTCCTACAATGAGCAGTTCTTC

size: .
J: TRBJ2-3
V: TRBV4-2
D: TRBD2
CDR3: CASSQGAVTSGFTDTQYF
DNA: TGTGCCAGCAGCCAAGGCGCGGTGACTAGCGGGTTCACAGATACGCAGTATTTT

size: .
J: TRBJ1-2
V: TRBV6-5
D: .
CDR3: CASTRTAGSGYGYTF
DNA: TGTGCCAGCACCCGAACGGCGGGTTCTGGCTATGGCTACACCTTC

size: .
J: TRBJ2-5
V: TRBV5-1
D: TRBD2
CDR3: CASSLTSGEETQYF
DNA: TGCGCCAGCAGCTTGACTAGCGGAGAAGAGACCCAGTACTTC

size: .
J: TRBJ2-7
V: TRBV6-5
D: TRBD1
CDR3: CASSYRGQGIYEQYF
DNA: TGTGCCAGCAGTTATCGTGGACAGGGTATCTACGAGCAGTACTTC

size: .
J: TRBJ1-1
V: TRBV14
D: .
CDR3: CASSRDRNTEAFF
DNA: TGTGCCAGCAGCCGAGACAGGAACACTGAAGCTTTCTTT

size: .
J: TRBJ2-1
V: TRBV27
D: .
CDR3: CACSFGIQGGEQFF
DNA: TGTGCCTGCAGTTTCGGGATCCAAGGGGGTGAGCAGTTCTTC

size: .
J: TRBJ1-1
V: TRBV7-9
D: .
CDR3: CASILTLNTEAFF
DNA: TGTGCCAGCATCCTAACCCTGAACACTGAAGCTTTCTTT

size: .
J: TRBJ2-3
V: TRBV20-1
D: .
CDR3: CSAYSPDTQYF
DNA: TGCAGCGCTTACAGCCCAGATACGCAGTATTTT

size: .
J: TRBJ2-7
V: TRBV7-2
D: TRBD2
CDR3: CASGAPGTSGRNVYEQYF
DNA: TGTGCCAGCGGCGCCCCCGGGACTAGCGGGAGGAACGTATACGAGCAGTACTTC

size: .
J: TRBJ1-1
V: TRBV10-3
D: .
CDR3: CAISGGTGGNTEAFF
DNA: TGTGCCATCAGTGGAGGGACTGGGGGGAACACTGAAGCTTTCTTT

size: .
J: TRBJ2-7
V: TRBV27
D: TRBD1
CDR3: CASSFVGTGDYEQYF
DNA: TGTGCCAGCAGTTTTGTCGGGACAGGAGACTACGAGCAGTACTTC

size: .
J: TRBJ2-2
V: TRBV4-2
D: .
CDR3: CASSQEGGTGELFF
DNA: TGTGCCAGCAGCCAAGAAGGGGGCACCGGGGAGCTGTTTTTT

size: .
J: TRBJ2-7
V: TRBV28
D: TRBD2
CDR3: CASSLLAGGVEQYF
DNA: TGTGCCAGCAGTTTGCTAGCGGGAGGGGTCGAGCAGTACTTC

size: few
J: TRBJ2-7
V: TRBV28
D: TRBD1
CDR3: CASSRGQATYEQYF
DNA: TGTGCCAGCAGCCGGGGACAGGCCACCTACGAGCAGTACTTC

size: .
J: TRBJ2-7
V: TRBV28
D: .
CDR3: CASSFARRGDYEQYF
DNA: TGTGCCAGCAGTTTTGCCCGCAGGGGGGACTACGAGCAGTACTTC

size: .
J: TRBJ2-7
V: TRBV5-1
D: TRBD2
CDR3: CASSPGTSYNEQYF
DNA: TGCGCCAGCAGCCCTGGGACTAGTTATAACGAGCAGTACTTC

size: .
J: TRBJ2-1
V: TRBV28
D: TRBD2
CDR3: CASSLAGGLTYNEQFF
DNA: TGTGCCAGCAGTTTAGCGGGAGGGCTTACCTACAATGAGCAGTTCTTC

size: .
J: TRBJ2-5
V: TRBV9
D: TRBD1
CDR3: CASSVGGTGDTETQYF
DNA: TGTGCCAGCAGCGTAGGTGGGACAGGGGATACGGAGACCCAGTACTTC

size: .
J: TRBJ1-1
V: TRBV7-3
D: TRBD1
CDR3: CASSSLNRGVNTEAFF
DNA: TGTGCCAGCAGCTCATTGAACAGGGGCGTGAACACTGAAGCTTTCTTT

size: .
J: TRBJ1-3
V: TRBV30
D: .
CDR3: CAWSVLSVFKAGNTIYF
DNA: TGTGCCTGGAGTGTACTGTCGGTCTTTAAAGCTGGAAACACCATATATTTT

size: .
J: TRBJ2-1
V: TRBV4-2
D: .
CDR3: CASSQVPLGLKQFF
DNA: TGTGCCAGCAGCCAAGTACCCCTGGGACTTAAGCAGTTCTTC

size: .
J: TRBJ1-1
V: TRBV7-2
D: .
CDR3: CASSPGRNTEAFF
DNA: TGTGCCAGCAGCCCAGGTCGGAACACTGAAGCTTTCTTT

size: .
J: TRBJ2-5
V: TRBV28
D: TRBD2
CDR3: CASSMGGDQETQYF
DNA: TGTGCCAGCAGCATGGGAGGGGACCAAGAGACCCAGTACTTC

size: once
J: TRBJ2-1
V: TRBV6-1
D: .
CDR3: CASIGPGFF
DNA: TGTGCCAGCATTGGTCCAGGGTTCTTC

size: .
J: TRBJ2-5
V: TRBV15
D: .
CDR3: CATSREISHGETQYF
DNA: TGTGCCACCAGCAGAGAAATATCCCACGGGGAGACCCAGTACTTC

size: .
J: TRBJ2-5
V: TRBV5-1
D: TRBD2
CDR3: CASSSIAGAETQYF
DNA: TGCGCCAGCAGCTCGATAGCGGGAGCAGAGACCCAGTACTTC

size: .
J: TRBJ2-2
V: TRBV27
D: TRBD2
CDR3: CASSPKLAVTGELFF
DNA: TGTGCCAGCAGTCCGAAACTAGCGGTCACCGGGGAGCTGTTTTTT

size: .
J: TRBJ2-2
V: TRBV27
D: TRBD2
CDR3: CASRLAGVTGELFF
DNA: TGTGCCAGCAGACTAGCGGGAGTGACCGGGGAGCTGTTTTTT

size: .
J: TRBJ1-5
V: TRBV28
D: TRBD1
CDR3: CASSRDRGLQPQHF
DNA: TGTGCCAGCAGTAGGGACAGGGGATTACAGCCCCAGCATTTT

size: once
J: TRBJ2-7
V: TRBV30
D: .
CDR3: CAWSGPMGLFKYF
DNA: TGTGCCTGGAGTGGCCCGATGGGACTTTTTAAGTACTTC

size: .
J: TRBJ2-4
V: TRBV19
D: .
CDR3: CASSMGGNIQYF
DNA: TGTGCCAGTAGTATGGGGGGAAACATTCAGTACTTC

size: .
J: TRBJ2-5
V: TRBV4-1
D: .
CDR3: CASSYGPGETQYF
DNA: TGCGCCAGCAGCTATGGTCCCGGGGAGACCCAGTACTTC

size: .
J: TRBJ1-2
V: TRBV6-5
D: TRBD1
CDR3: CASRGRTGGYGYTF
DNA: TGTGCCAGCAGGGGTAGGACAGGGGGCTATGGCTACACCTTC

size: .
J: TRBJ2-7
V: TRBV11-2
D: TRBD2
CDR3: CASSLDLGGDEQYF
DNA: TGTGCCAGCAGCTTAGATCTGGGGGGGGACGAGCAGTACTTC

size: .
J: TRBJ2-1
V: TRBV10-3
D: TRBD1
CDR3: CAISEQGIYNEQFF
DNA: TGTGCCATCAGTGAACAGGGGATTTACAATGAGCAGTTCTTC

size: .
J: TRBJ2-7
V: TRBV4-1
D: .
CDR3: CASSPEKSPPTEQYF
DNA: TGCGCCAGCAGCCCAGAAAAAAGCCCCCCCACCGAGCAGTACTTC

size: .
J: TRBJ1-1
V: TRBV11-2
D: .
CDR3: CASSFSGAGGEAFF
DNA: TGTGCCAGCAGCTTCTCAGGGGCGGGCGGTGAAGCTTTCTTT

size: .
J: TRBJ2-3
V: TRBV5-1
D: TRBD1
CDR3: CASSLDRGDTDTQYF
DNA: TGCGCCAGCAGCTTGGACAGGGGGGACACAGATACGCAGTATTTT

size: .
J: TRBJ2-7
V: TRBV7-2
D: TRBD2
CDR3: CASSLVPSGRVNEQYF
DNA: TGTGCCAGCAGCTTAGTACCTAGCGGGAGGGTGAACGAGCAGTACTTC

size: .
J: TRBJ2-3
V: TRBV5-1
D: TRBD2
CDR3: CASALSGNGDTQYF
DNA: TGCGCCAGCGCCCTTAGCGGGAATGGAGATACGCAGTATTTT